These 2 T cell receptor beta chains originate from one sample sequenced in a study of T cells after yellow fever vaccination. TCRdb fed the 5' RACE reads into MiXCR, producing one record per CDR3 protein. The sample lists hundreds of thousands of distinct CDR3 sequences, about 15% occurring once. The sequenced sample was PBMCs, obtained 4 to 6 days after the first yellow fever vaccination. These receptor sequences come from a man aged 18 to 35 who received the YFV17D yellow fever vaccine.

The chain joins TRBV20-1 to TRBJ1-2; D ambiguous. Germline lookup yields CDR1 DFQATT and CDR2 SNEGSKA (reference sequence). CDR3 length equals 13 residues. Trimming took off 4 bases at V and 4 bases at J, with 13 bases between the two ends. The CDR3 is CSATASAGYGYTF. CDR3 DNA sequence: TGCAGTGCTACGGCATCAGCCGGCTATGGCTACACCTTC.

The CDR3 is CASSLGSDADEQFF. In DNA, the CDR3 is TGTGCCAGCAGCTTAGGTTCGGATGCTGATGAGCAGTTCTTC. The chain recombines TRBV7-9 with TRBJ2-1; D ambiguous. CDR1 SEHNR and CDR2 FQNEAQ come from the germline V gene (reference sequence). Trimming shortened V by 1 base and J by 8 bases, and 12 bases separated the two germline ends. CDR3 length: 14 amino acids.